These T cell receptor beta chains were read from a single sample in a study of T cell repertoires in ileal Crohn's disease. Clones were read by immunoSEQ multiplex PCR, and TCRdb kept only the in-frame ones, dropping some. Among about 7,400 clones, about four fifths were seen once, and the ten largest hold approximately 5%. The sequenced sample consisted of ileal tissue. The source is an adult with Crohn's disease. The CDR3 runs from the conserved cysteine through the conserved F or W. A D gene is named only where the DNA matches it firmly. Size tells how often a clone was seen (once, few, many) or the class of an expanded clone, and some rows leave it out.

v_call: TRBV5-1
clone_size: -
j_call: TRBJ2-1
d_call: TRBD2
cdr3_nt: TGCGCCAGCAGTCCCGGGACTAGCGGGATAGGGGAGCAGTTCTTC
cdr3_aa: CASSPGTSGIGEQFF

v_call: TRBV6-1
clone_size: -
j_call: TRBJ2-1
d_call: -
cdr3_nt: TGTGCCAGCAGTGACTCGGGAGTAAAGGGGAGTGAGCAGTTCTTC
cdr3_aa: CASSDSGVKGSEQFF

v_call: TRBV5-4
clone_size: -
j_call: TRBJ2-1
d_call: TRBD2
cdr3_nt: TGTGCCAGCAGCCAAGGGACTAGCGTCACGGGTGAGCAGTTCTTC
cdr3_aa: CASSQGTSVTGEQFF

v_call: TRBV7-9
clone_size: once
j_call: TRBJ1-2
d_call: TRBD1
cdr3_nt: TGTGCCAGCAGCTTAGCGGGGGGACAGAGATTATATGGCTACACCTTC
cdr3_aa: CASSLAGGQRLYGYTF

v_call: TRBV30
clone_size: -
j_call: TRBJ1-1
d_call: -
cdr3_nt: TGTGCCCGGAGTTACGGGCAGGGAAAAGCTTTCTTT
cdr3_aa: CARSYGQGKAFF

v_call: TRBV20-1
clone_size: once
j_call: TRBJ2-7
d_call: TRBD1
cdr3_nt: TGCAGTGCAAAACAGGGGAACGAGCAGTACTTC
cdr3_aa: CSAKQGNEQYF

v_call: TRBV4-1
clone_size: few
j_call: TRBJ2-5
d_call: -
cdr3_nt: TGCGCCAGCAGCCAAGATCACGGAGGGAGGGGGAAAGAGACCCAGTACTTC
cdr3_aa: CASSQDHGGRGKETQYF

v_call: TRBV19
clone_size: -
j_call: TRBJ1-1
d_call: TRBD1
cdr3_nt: TGTGCCAGCTCGGACAGGACAACGAGGTGGACTGAAGCTTTCTTT
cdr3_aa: CASSDRTTRWTEAFF

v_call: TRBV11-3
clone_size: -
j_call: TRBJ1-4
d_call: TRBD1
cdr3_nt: TGTGCCAGCAGCCCCCGGACAGGGACAAGTGAAAAACTGTTTTTT
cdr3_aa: CASSPRTGTSEKLFF

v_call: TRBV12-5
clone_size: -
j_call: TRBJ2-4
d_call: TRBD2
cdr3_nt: TGTGCTAGTGGTTTGGGCCCGGGAGGGGGCATTCAGTACTTC
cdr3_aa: CASGLGPGGGIQYF

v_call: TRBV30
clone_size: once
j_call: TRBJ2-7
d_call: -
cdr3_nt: TGTGCCTGGAGTGTGTGGGAGAGCTACGAGCAGTACTTC
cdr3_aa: CAWSVWESYEQYF

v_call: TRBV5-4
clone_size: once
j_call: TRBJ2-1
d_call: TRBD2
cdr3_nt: TGTGCCAGCAGCTTGGTCACGGGAGGGGGGAAAGTGGAGCAGTTCTTC
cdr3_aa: CASSLVTGGGKVEQFF

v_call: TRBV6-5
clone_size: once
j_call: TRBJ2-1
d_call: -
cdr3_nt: TGTGCCAGCAGTTCCGCCTATGGTGAGCAGTTCTTC
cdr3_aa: CASSSAYGEQFF

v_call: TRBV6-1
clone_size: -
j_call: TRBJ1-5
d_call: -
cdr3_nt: TGTGCCAGCAGTGCGGGGGGCTCTCAGCCCCAGCATTTT
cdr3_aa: CASSAGGSQPQHF

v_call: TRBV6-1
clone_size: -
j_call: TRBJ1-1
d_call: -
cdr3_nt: TGTGCCAGCAGTGAAAGGGGGAGAACTGAAGCTTTCTTT
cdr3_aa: CASSERGRTEAFF

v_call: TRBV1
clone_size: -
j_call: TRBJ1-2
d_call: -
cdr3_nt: TGCACCAGCAGCCCCCAGGGGAGCCATGGCTACACCTTC
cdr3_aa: CTSSPQGSHGYTF

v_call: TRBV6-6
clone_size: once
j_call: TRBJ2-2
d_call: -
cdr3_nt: TGTGCCAGCAGGATACGGAGGGGGCCAGGCGGGGAGCTGTTTTTT
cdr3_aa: CASRIRRGPGGELFF

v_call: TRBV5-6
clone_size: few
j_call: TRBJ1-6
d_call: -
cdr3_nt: TGTGCCAGCAGCTTGGGGAGCTATAATTCACCCCTCCACTTT
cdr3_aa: CASSLGSYNSPLHF

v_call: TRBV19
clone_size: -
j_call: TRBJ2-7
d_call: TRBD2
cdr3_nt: TGTGCCAGTGGAGCGGGAGGGACGGGCCACGAGCAGTACTTC
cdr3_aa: CASGAGGTGHEQYF

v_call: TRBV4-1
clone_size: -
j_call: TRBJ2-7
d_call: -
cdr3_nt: TGCGCCAGCAGCCTAAATTCGGGGACAACCTTCTACGAGCAGTACTTC
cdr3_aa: CASSLNSGTTFYEQYF

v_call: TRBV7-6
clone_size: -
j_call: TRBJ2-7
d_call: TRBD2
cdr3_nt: TGTGCCAGCAGCTTAAGGACTAGCGGGGATGAGGAGCAGTACTTC
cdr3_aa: CASSLRTSGDEEQYF

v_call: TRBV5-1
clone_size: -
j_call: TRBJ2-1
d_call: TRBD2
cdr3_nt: TGCGCCAGCAGCTCCCAGGGGGTAGCGGGAGGTAGCAATGAGCAGTTCTTC
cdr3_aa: CASSSQGVAGGSNEQFF

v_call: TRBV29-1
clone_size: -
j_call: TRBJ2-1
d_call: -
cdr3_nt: TGCAGCGTTGAGGCCCCGAGGGCCTTAGGACATGAGCAGTTCTTC
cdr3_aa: CSVEAPRALGHEQFF

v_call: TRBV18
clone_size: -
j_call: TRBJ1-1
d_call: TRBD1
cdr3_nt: TGTGCCAGCTCACCGGACAGGGTACGCACTGAAGCTTTCTTT
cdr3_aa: CASSPDRVRTEAFF

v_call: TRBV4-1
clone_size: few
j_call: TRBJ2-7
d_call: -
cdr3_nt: TGCGCCAGCAGCCCGGCCCGGGACTACGAGCAGTACTTC
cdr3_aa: CASSPARDYEQYF

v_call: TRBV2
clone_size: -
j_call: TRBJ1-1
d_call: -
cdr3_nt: TGTGCCAGCAGTGGGCGGGGGACTGAAGCTTTCTTT
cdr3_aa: CASSGRGTEAFF

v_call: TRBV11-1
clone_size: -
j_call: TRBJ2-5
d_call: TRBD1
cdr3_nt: TGTGCCAGCAGCTCAGGGGGACAGGGAGGGGAGACCCAGTACTTC
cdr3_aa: CASSSGGQGGETQYF

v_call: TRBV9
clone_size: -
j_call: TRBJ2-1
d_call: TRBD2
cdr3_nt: TGTGCCAGCAGCGTAGGGTGGAGCGGGAGCTCTCGGGATGAGCAGTTCTTC
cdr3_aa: CASSVGWSGSSRDEQFF

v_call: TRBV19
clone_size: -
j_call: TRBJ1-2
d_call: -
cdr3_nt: TGTGCCAGTAGTACCCGGGGCGGGGATGGCTACACCTTC
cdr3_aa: CASSTRGGDGYTF

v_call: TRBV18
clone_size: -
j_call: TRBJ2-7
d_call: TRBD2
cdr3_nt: TGTGCCAGCTCACCAACTAGCGGGAGCATGTACGAGCAGTACTTC
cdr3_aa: CASSPTSGSMYEQYF

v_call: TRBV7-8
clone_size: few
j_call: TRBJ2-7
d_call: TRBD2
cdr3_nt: TGTGCCAGCAGCCCGAGACTAGCGGGGACCTACGAGCAGTACTTC
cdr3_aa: CASSPRLAGTYEQYF

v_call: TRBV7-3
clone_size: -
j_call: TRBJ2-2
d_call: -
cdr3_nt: TGTGCCAGCAGCCCCCAGGGCACCGGGGAGCTGTTTTTT
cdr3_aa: CASSPQGTGELFF

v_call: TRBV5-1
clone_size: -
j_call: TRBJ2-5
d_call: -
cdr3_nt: TGCGCCAGCAGCCCGGGACTGAAAGAGACCCAGTACTTC
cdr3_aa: CASSPGLKETQYF

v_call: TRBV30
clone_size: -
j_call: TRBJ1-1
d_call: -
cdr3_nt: TGTGCCTGGAGGAGGACTGAAGCTTTCTTT
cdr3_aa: CAWRRTEAFF

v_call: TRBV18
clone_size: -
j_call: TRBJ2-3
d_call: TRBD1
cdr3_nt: TGTGCCAGCTCACCATTTCGGGCAGGGGGCTCGAGCACAGATACGCAGTATTTT
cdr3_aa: CASSPFRAGGSSTDTQYF

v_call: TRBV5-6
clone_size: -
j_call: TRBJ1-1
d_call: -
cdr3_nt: TGTGCCAGCAGCGCTCTAAGCACTGAAGCTTTCTTT
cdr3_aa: CASSALSTEAFF

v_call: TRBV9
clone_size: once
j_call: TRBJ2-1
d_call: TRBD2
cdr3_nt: TGTGCCAGCAGCCCTCTAGCGGGAGTCAGCGCATCGGAGCAGTTCTTC
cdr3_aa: CASSPLAGVSASEQFF

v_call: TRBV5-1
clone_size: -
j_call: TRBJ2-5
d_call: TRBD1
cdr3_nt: TGCGCCAGCAGCTTGGTCGCAGGGGGCGCGGAGACCCAGTACTTC
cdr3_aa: CASSLVAGGAETQYF

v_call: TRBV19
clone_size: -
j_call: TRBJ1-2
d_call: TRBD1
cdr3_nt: TGTGCCAGTAGTATCTCGCGGACAGGGTTTAGCTACACCTTC
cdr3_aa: CASSISRTGFSYTF

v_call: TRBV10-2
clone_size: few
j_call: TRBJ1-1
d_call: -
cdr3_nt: TGCGCCAGCAGTGACCGGGAGAACACTGAAGCTTTCTTT
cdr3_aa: CASSDRENTEAFF

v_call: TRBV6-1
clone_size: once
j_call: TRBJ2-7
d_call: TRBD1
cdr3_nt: TGTGCCAGCAGAGCCTTAGGGACAGCGGTCTACGAGCAGTACTTC
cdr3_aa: CASRALGTAVYEQYF

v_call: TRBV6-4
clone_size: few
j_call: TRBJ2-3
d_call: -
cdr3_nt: TGTGCCAGCAGTGACTCGTTAGCCTCCACAGATACGCAGTATTTT
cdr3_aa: CASSDSLASTDTQYF

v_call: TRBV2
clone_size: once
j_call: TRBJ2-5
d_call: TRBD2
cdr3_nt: TGTGCCGACGGGCGGGAGACTAGACAAGAGACCCAGTACTTC
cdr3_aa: CADGRETRQETQYF

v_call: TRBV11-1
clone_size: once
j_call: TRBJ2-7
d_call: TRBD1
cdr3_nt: TGTGCCAGCAGCACGGACAGGGGCCGCGACGAGCAGTACTTC
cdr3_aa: CASSTDRGRDEQYF

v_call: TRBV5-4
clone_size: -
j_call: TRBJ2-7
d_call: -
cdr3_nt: TGTGCCAGCAGCTTGGCCCTGTACTACGAGCAGTACTTC
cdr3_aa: CASSLALYYEQYF

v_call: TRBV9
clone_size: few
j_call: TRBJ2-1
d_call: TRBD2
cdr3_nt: TGTGCCAGCAGCGTAGCGGTTAGCGGGAACAATGAGCAGTTCTTC
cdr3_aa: CASSVAVSGNNEQFF

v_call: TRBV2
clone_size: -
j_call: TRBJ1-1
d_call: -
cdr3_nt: TGTGCCAGCAGTATCTGGACAGTGGGGGCTTCCACTGAAGCTTTCTTT
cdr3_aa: CASSIWTVGASTEAFF

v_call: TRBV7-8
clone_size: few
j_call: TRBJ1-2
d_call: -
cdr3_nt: TGTGCCAGCAGCGCCGACAGGAACTATGGCTACACCTTC
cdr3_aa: CASSADRNYGYTF

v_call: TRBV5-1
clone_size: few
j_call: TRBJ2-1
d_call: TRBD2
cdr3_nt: TGCGCCAGCAGGGGGGGGAGCTCCTACAATGAGCAGTTCTTC
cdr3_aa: CASRGGSSYNEQFF

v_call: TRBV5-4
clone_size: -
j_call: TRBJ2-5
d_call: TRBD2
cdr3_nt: TGTGCCAGCAGCGACCGGGAGGGTTCGCAAGAGACCCAGTACTTC
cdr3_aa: CASSDREGSQETQYF

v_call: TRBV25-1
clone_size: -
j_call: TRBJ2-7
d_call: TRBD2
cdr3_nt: TGTGCCAACAGTGAATTAACGATGGGGGAGGGCCGATACGAGCAGTACTTC
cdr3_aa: CANSELTMGEGRYEQYF

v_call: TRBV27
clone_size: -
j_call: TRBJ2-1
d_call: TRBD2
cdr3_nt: TGTGCCAGCAGGACTAGCGGGAGATTGGATGAGCAGTTCTTC
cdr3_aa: CASRTSGRLDEQFF

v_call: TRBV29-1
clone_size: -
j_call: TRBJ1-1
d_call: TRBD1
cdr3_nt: TGCAGCGAACGACAGGGGGCGGGCCCTGAAGCTTTCTTT
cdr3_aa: CSERQGAGPEAFF

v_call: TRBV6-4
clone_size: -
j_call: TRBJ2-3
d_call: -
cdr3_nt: TGTGCCAGCAGCGGACACCCGACAGATACGCAGTATTTT
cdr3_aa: CASSGHPTDTQYF

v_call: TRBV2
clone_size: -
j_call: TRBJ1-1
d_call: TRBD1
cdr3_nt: TGTGCCAGCAGGGCCGGGACAGCAGCTCACACTGAAGCTTTCTTT
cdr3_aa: CASRAGTAAHTEAFF